This T cell receptor beta chain stems from a study of T cells in Graves' hyperthyroidism and ophthalmopathy. TCR beta CDR3 region amplification was performed from RNA transcripts. An initial round of RT-PCR targeting the TCR CDR3 relied on the HTBI primer set. TCRdb re-called the multiplex PCR reads with MiXCR, one entry per CDR3 protein. The profile shows roughly 640,000 distinct CDR3 sequences, approximately 15% of them singletons. This clonotype was seen only a few times. The CDR3 is made up of 15 amino acids. CDR1 is SGHAT and CDR2 is FQNNGV in the germline V gene. With 5 bases removed from V and 0 bases from J, the gap between germline ends came to 10 bases.

The source is a woman in her forties with Graves' ophthalmopathy. Sequencing used blood. This chain connects TRBV11-2 to TRBJ1-4, with no clear D. In DNA form, the CDR3 reads TGTGCCAGCAGCCAAAACACTGCAACTAATGAAAAACTGTTTTTT. It encodes CASSQNTATNEKLFF.